This T cell receptor (beta chain) was documented in a study of cytomegalovirus exposure and HLA in healthy donors. Study results and caveats: It was reported that the classifier diagnosed cytomegalovirus status with high specificity and sensitivity in both the original and validation cohorts.

The CDR3 consists of 15 residues. V was pared by 7 bases and J by 7 bases, with 16 bases of the junction left unmatched. The germline CDR1 and CDR2 sequences are MNHEY and SMNVEV (reference sequence). Sequencing used immunoSEQ multiplex PCR; TCRdb keeps in-frame clones, though not all of them. Of about 200,000 clones listed, roughly 84% are singletons. Turning to this clone: Its antigen is not known.

The chain employs TRBV27 and TRBJ2-7; 7 nucleotides agree with TRBD2. The receptor's source is a woman younger than 30 in good health and CMV-seropositive. The sequenced sample was PBMCs. This chain's CDR3 is CASTGVAGAMREQYF. In nucleotides, the CDR3 is TGTGCCAGCACGGGGGTCGCGGGAGCCATGAGGGAGCAGTACTTC.